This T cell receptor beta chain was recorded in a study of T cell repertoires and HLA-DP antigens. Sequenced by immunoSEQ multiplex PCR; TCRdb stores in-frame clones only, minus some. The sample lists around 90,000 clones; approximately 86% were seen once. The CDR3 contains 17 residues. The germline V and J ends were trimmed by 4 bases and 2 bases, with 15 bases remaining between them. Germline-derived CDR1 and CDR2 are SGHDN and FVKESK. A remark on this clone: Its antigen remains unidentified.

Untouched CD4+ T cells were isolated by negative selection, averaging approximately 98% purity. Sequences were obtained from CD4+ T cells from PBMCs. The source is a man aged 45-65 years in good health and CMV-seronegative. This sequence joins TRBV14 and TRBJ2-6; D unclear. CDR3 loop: CASSRGQMNPGANVLTF. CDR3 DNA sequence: TGTGCCAGCAGCCGAGGCCAGATGAACCCTGGGGCCAACGTCCTGACTTTC. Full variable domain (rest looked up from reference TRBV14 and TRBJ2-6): EAGVTQFPSHSVIEKGQTVTLRCDPISGHDNLYWYRRVMGKEIKFLLHFVKESKQDESGMPNNRFLAERTGGTYSTLKVQPAELEDSGVYFCASSRGQMNPGANVLTFGAGSRLTVL.